This T cell receptor beta chain emerged from a study of cytomegalovirus exposure and HLA in healthy donors. Across the study: The same platform was used for the 95 to 150 validation repertoires and the approximately 670 first-cohort repertoires, a later analysis reported.

Study-wide results and limits: The study put 150 to 200 TCR beta chains on its list as cytomegalovirus-associated. Confirmation in vitro established that a few CMV-associated chains were specific for CMV antigens.

With regard to this clone: What it binds is not known.

Libraries were prepared by immunoSEQ multiplex PCR; TCRdb keeps only in-frame clonotypes and omits some of them. The sample holds 100,000 to 150,000 clones, 90% to 97% seen once. Sequencing was done on a sample of PBMCs. The receptor's source is a man between 18 and 35 years old in good health and CMV-seronegative.

Here the CDR3 reads CASSIPSGSWGTGELFF. Here the CDR3 DNA reads TGTGCCAGTAGTATCCCTAGCGGGAGTTGGGGCACCGGGGAGCTGTTTTTT. The rearrangement joins TRBV19 to TRBJ2-2; TRBD2 matches at 10 bases. Germline V gene lookup returns CDR1 LNHDA and CDR2 SQIVND (reference sequence). V gave up 3 bases and J gave up 4 bases; unmatched junction bases: 8. This CDR3 has 17 residues.